This T cell receptor beta chain comes out of a study of CD8+ T cells in alopecia areata. Study at large: Treated individuals took tofacitinib by mouth, 5 to 10 mg twice daily. Patients remained on tofacitinib for 6 to 18 months and then went 6 months without it.

Trimming shortened V by 5 bases and J by 2 bases, and 9 bases separated the two germline ends. The CDR3 runs to 14 residues. Per the germline V gene, CDR1 is ENHRY and CDR2 is SYGVKD. This clone was counted a few times. The antigen remains undetermined. Study observations and caveats: Among patients, TCR sharing was less clear than in mice, a difference possibly due in part to HLA diversity in the patient population. Scalp sequencing also captures normal skin's resident alphabeta T cells.

RNA extraction and reverse transcription yielded cDNA as sequencing template. The assay was immunoSEQ multiplex PCR, and TCRdb's table has in-frame clones only and misses some. This sample has 150,000 to 200,000 clones, with approximately 60% found just once. Indicated treatment: oral pan-JAK inhibitor, 5-10 mg twice daily. The input for sequencing was CD4+ T cells sorted from blood, taken at week 4, from a patient treated with tofacitinib. The V and J genes are TRBV10-3 and TRBJ2-2; D uncertain. The clonotype comes from a human donor with alopecia areata. The CDR3 DNA is TGTGCCATCAGTCGATCCTTAAACACCGGGGAGCTGTTTTTT. This encodes CAISRSLNTGELFF.